This T cell receptor beta chain was retrieved from a study of blood T cells in healthy people across ages. A J-beta primer mix and a sample-barcoded 5' primer were used in a second PCR of about 6 to 12 cycles. Each CDR3 protein is one row after TCRdb ran MiXCR on the 5' RACE reads. Of 1.8 million or so distinct CDR3 sequences detected, 30% to 40% appear once; the ten largest clones hold about 21%. Trimming at V came to 6 bases and at J to 4 bases, leaving 6 bases not matched to a gene. The CDR3 length is 13 residues. CDR1 is DFQATT, CDR2 SNEGSKA, per germline (reference sequence). The sample was blood. The clonotype originates from a human donor in good health. The J gene is TRBJ2-3, the V gene TRBV20-1, with 8 bases identical to TRBD2. CDR3 region: CSAGGAEPDTQYF. As DNA, the CDR3 is TGCAGTGCCGGGGGGGCCGAACCAGATACGCAGTATTTT.